Given below is one T cell receptor beta chain in context. The CDR3 has 14 residues. The V and J ends lost 2 bases and 1 base respectively, with 9 bases between them. CDR1 and CDR2 from the germline V gene are SGHKS and YYEKEE (reference sequence). This entry belongs to a study of blood T cell repertoires in COVID-19. Overall study: T cells, B-cell-depleted T cells, or PBMCs supplied cDNA or gDNA.

The data were produced by immunoSEQ multiplex PCR, yet TCRdb's version contains in-frame clones alone and is incomplete. The sample lists over 300,000 clones, approximately 90% occurring once. This chain links TRBV5-5 with TRBJ1-2; TRBD1 is a possible D gene (6 bases). The sequenced material came from PBMCs or T cells enriched from blood (not recorded which). The receptor was derived from a woman aged 30 to 39 who had recovered from COVID-19. CDR3 in DNA: TGTGCCAGCAGCTTACAGGGATTTAACTATGGCTACACCTTC. Its translation is CASSLQGFNYGYTF.